The T cell receptor beta chain under discussion was sequenced for a study of cytomegalovirus exposure and HLA in healthy donors (dated 2017 in TCRdb). General notes on the study: In an earlier analysis of 450 to 750 of the donors, 250 to 300 Gb of sequence data and 95 million to 130 million unique TCR beta sequences from about 179 million T cells were reported. A later genetic analysis used genome-wide SNP genotypes for about 65% of the roughly 700 donors, treating that subset as a discovery cohort. Five DR-DQ haplotypes were treated as single units for association and clustering because of strong linkage in the cohort. Of the approximately 370 genotyped donors, roughly 76% were placed in the genetic ancestry cluster associated with self-reported Caucasian donors. Rather than using new phenotypic data, the later analysis identified candidate immune exposures from TCR beta sequences and from how often those sequences occurred across donors. To predict cytomegalovirus infection status, the study combined high-throughput TCR immunosequencing, statistical association of individual TCRs with disease status, and machine learning. Both class I and class II loci were covered by HLA typing, at four-digit resolution. An earlier analysis of several hundred of the donors applied high-throughput TCR beta sequencing to assess whether each TCR beta V gene segment acted as functional or pseudogenic. Among under 450 genotyped donors of the cohort, an average of around 240,000 unique TCR beta nucleotide sequences were sequenced per donor, 15% to 20% of them non-productive. A separate validation cohort of approximately 130 different subjects was used in addition to the approximately 610-subject first cohort. The aim of the study was to test whether cataloging public T cell receptors could identify signatures of past pathogen exposure. A later analysis re-examined previously published TCR beta repertoires from more than 600 donors and added high-resolution HLA genotyping to investigate patterns of TCR occurrence. Using immunosequencing, the study profiled T cell repertoires from about 620 subjects and related those repertoires to cytomegalovirus serostatus. The number of typed donors differed by locus: roughly 629-640 for A, B, C, DRB1 and DQB1; 500 to 550 for DQA1; approximately 600 for DPA1; and some 450 for DPB1. All discovery cohort repertoires had been generated using a single sequencing platform. Around 330 gigabases of sequencing data and around 80 million unique TCR sequences made up an early release that covered approximately 650 HLA-typed donors. Donor age, sex, ethnicity and CMV serostatus were compiled together with the repertoire data.

General findings and caveats noted by the study authors: In this cohort, only TCR beta chains were sequenced, and detectable features were limited by the absence of alpha or paired-chain data. In a later analysis, several top co-occurrence clusters were reported to appear linked to parvovirus B19, influenza, CMV and Epstein-Barr virus. Some IMGT-functional V segments, including TRBV6-2 and TRBV6-3, could not be told apart with the 87-base-pair reads, so those segments were excluded. Specific HLA alleles were associated with some 15,000 TCR beta sequences at a false discovery rate of 0.05 in a later analysis. The sequencing pipeline was judged likely to have produced a cluster of highly shared sequence variants as a technical artifact. Linkage disequilibrium might explain the correlated functional status among segregating V segments, but an unknown experimental factor could not be ruled out. A further reported finding was that TCR beta sequences accurately predicted the HLA-A and HLA-B alleles for most subjects in the first cohort. According to a later analysis, TCR association rates differed among HLA loci, with DRB1 alleles showing the most associated TCRs and HLA-C alleles showing the fewest. According to a later genetic analysis, donors in an Asian-associated ancestry cluster had fewer N-insertions in productive TCRs than the approximately 690-donor mean. A total of 150 to 200 TCR beta chains were listed by the study as associated with cytomegalovirus. While some public TCRs were present in many individuals, most TCR sequences turned up only very rarely across donors. A few of the identified cytomegalovirus-associated TCR beta chains were confirmed in vitro to be specific for cytomegalovirus antigens. When HLA alleles, especially DR and DQ, strongly co-occurred, TCR associations were difficult to assign to individual alleles. An association between a missense DCLRE1C variant and V-gene and J-gene trimming of TCR beta chains was found in a later genetic analysis and replicated in an independent cohort. A later analysis found that most CMV-associated TCR beta chains appeared HLA-restricted, with HLA associations seemingly driven largely by CMV exposure. An earlier analysis of approximately 590 of the donors showed that most TCR beta V segments appeared in productive rearrangements either about 87% or about 30% of the time, which broadly matched IMGT annotations. HLA typing was unavailable for some donors at each locus, so association tests used only the typed subset. Because counts were too low, under 20 rarely observed V segments, including chromosome 9 orphons, were left out of the earlier analysis of some 640 of the donors. The presence/absence analyses assumed that sequencing depth was roughly uniform across donors, and that assumption may not be true. The authors suggested that the approach could potentially be generalized to other disease states and immunological phenotypes. In both the original and validation cohorts, the classifier was reported to diagnose cytomegalovirus status with high specificity and sensitivity. CMV serostatus was the only immune exposure information available for the cohort. Compared with equally common non-associated chains, HLA-associated TCR beta chains in a later analysis were more clonally expanded and had lower generation probabilities.

The cohort comprised 710 or so healthy bone marrow donors. Cohort members were all nominally healthy when sampled, although unrecorded immune exposures were likely present. The donor tested CMV seropositive and was one of the 289 seropositive cohort members. Each donor provided a peripheral blood sample, and peripheral blood mononuclear cells were used for TCR beta sequencing. Genomic DNA was extracted from the blood cell samples with the Qiagen DNeasy Blood Extraction Kit. The germline V gene provides CDR1 SGHDT and CDR2 YYEEEE. The CDR3 holds 15 amino acids from the cysteine to the phenylalanine. Only CDR3 DNA is held: 45 bases, read in frame from base 1. The V end loses 4 bases and the J end loses 0 bases, and a stretch of 11 bases separates them. Concerning this clone itself: The specificity of this receptor is unknown. No much larger clone exists at a distance of one base, and base qualities are not known.

Receptors were amplified or captured by the immunoSEQ multiplex PCR assay. For the multiplex PCR, a mixture combining 60 forward primers for TCR Vbeta segments and 13 reverse primers for TCR Jbeta segments was used. The CDR3 region of rearranged TCR beta genes was amplified from genomic DNA with a multiplex PCR assay. The Illumina HiSeq System was used to sequence the amplified TCR beta libraries as 87-base-pair reads. In the authors' own workflow: Across the 600 to 700 repertoires, a later analysis counted tens of millions of unique TCR beta chains, 8.5 million to 12 million of which were shared by at least two donors. Raw reads were error-corrected and collapsed into unique sequences with a nearest-neighbor algorithm that merged closely related sequences to remove PCR and sequencing errors. V, D and J gene segments were assigned by aligning CDR3 sequences to IMGT reference sequences. For a sequence to be retained, a match of at least six nucleotides to both a V gene segment and a J gene segment was required. Rearrangements were called productive when the CDR3 lacked stop codons and stayed in frame with V and J; all others were non-productive. CDR3 was defined according to IMGT convention as the region running from the second conserved V-encoded cysteine to the conserved J-encoded phenylalanine. Sequences without an unambiguous match to a single V gene segment were excluded from the earlier analysis of about 640 of the donors. An earlier analysis of about 600 of the donors called V segments functional above 56.7% productive rearrangements and segregating when the between-donor standard deviation exceeded 5%. A statistical classification framework was built to diagnose cytomegalovirus status from the catalog of TCR beta chain sequences. V and J gene assignment, in a later analysis, came from comparing TCR nucleotide sequences with IMGT/GENE-DB human TR gene sequences. Using the TCRdist pipeline, a later analysis assigned CDR3 sequences along with most-parsimonious VDJ recombination scenarios. In a later analysis, each TCR beta chain was defined by its CDR3 amino acid sequence together with its V-gene family, and reads without a unique V-gene family were excluded. A later analysis removed 550 to 700 highly shared, low-generation-probability nucleotide sequences to deal with suspected cross-contamination and a sequencing artifact. In a later analysis, a clonal expansion index was calculated for each public chain from normalized within-repertoire ranks of inferred template counts. A later analysis computed generation probabilities with a VDJ recombination model fitted to out-of-frame rearrangements, and checked the results against IGoR. A later analysis scored TCR-TCR, TCR-HLA and TCR-CMV co-occurrence with hypergeometric tests, applying a repertoire-size bias correction to TCR pairs. A later analysis estimated false discovery rates by permuting HLA or CMV assignments 20 times. In a later analysis, co-occurring TCRs were grouped using DBSCAN, and TCRdist sequence similarity was added for clustering within HLA-allele-positive subsets. For co-occurrence clustering, repertoires with fewer than 30,000 or more than 120,000 public chains were excluded, along with four to six repertoires with anomalous nucleotide sharing. TCRdb took this table from immuneACCESS and kept in-frame rearrangements with V and J called. Such tables lack part of the clones; where checked against another copy, unresolved V genes explain under half of the gap, and the rest is unexplained. D and trimming come from the DNA, and the V and J calls and clone size come from that table. The sample table records about 160,000 clones; roughly 77% of these occur just once. Of the sample, more than 3% is held by the ten largest clones.

This TCR came from a man aged 25-45 years in good health and CMV-seropositive. Sequencing was performed on PBMCs. The rearrangement joined TRBV5-6 to TRBJ2-1; D gene: possibly TRBD1, on 5 matching bases. At the DNA level, the sequence is TGTGCCAGCAGCGATGGACATAGCTCCTACAATGAGCAGTTCTTC. Its coded protein is CASSDGHSSYNEQFF.